Listed below are T cell receptor beta chains from one sample, sequenced in a study of tumor and adjacent non-tumor tissue in lung cancer. Each CDR3 protein is one row after TCRdb ran MiXCR on the multiplex PCR reads. The sample has some 200,000 distinct CDR3 sequences, 71% seen once. Sequencing input: lung tumor tissue. The receptors shown here come from a man between 60 and 70 years old with non-small cell lung cancer. Both conserved end residues are part of each CDR3. A D gene is named only where the DNA matches it firmly. Size is stated for part of the rows, as once, few or many counts, or as a class when the clone is expanded.

TRBV7-9,-,-,TRBJ1-2,CASSLRAAGNYGYTF,TGTGCCAGCAGCTTAAGGGCAGCCGGAAACTATGGCTACACCTTC
TRBV20-1,-,-,TRBJ2-7,CSVRVGAKSYEQYF,TGCAGTGTTAGAGTAGGGGCTAAATCCTACGAACAGTACTTC
TRBV30,-,few,TRBJ2-3,CAWSPGGGDTQYF,TGTGCCTGGAGTCCGGGGGGCGGAGATACGCAGTATTTT
TRBV6-5,-,many,TRBJ2-7,CASSPRVERGTPYEQYF,TGTGCCAGCAGCCCGAGGGTGGAACGCGGGACCCCCTACGAGCAGTACTTC
TRBV11-3,-,many,TRBJ1-2,CASSLTGNGYTF,TGTGCCAGCAGCTTAACAGGGAATGGCTACACCTTC
TRBV6-5,TRBD1,once,TRBJ2-7,CASLRAWTGRNEQYF,TGTGCCAGCCTCCGAGCATGGACAGGGCGGAACGAGCAGTACTTC
TRBV29-1,-,-,TRBJ2-6,CSVAKTGVNVLIF,TGCAGCGTGGCAAAAACTGGGGTCAACGTCCTGATTTTC
TRBV14,-,-,TRBJ2-2,CASSQRNTGELFF,TGTGCCAGCAGCCAACGGAACACCGGGGAGCTGTTTTTT
TRBV5-4,TRBD2,-,TRBJ2-3,CASIERGGRDTDTQYF,TGTGCCAGCATAGAGCGGGGGGGCCGAGACACAGATACGCAGTATTTT
TRBV12-3/TRBV12-4,TRBD2,many,TRBJ2-1,CASKTGGPSYNEQFF,TGTGCCAGCAAAACGGGAGGGCCATCCTACAATGAGCAGTTCTTC
TRBV25-1,TRBD1,-,TRBJ2-7,CASSDPGQGSYEQYF,TGTGCCAGCAGTGACCCGGGACAGGGGTCCTACGAGCAGTACTTC